These 8 T cell receptor beta chains originate from one sample sequenced in a study of control samples from healthy donors and cancer patients. Data came from immunoSEQ multiplex PCR; TCRdb stores just in-frame clones and leaves some out. Of some 120,000 clones in the sample, approximately 93% are singletons; the top ten hold roughly 2.6%. The source material was blood. These receptors were collected from a man aged 25-40 years in good health.

V gene TRBV7-9 combines with J gene TRBJ1-6; TRBD1 might be the D (5 bases). The CDR3 is 14 amino acids. From germline, CDR1 is SEHNR and CDR2 FQNEAQ (reference sequence). With 5 bases removed from V and 11 bases from J, the gap between germline ends came to 16 bases. CDR3 sequence: CASSSDNGGPPLHF. The CDR3 bases are TGTGCCAGCAGCAGCGACAATGGGGGTCCACCCCTCCACTTT.

V and J are TRBV18 and TRBJ1-2, with 8 bases lining up with TRBD1. J was trimmed by 6 bases and V by 4 bases; bases with no gene match: 7. This CDR3 is built from 14 residues. CDR1 and CDR2 (germline): KGHSH, LQKENI. CDR3 in DNA: TGTGCCAGCTCACAAGACAGGGGTGGAAATGGCTACACCTTC. Protein: CASSQDRGGNGYTF.

For the CDR3, the DNA is TGTGCCAGCAGCGGATCCCTGAGGGACCAAGAGACCCAGTACTTC. This codes for CASSGSLRDQETQYF. V gene TRBV9 combines with J gene TRBJ2-5; TRBD2 might be the D (5 bases). CDR1 is SGDLS and CDR2 is YYNGEE in the germline V gene. The CDR3 covers 15 residues. The V end was cut by 3 bases, the J end by 0 bases, with 12 bases between. Complete variable domain (other parts from reference TRBV9 and TRBJ2-5): DSGVTQTPKHLITATGQRVTLRCSPRSGDLSVYWYQQSLDQGLQFLIQYYNGEERAKGNILERFSAQQFPDLHSELNLSSLELGDSALYFCASSGSLRDQETQYFGPGTRLLVL.

This clone was counted once. CDR3 bases: TGTGCCAGCATAGCGGGGTTGGAGCTCGAGCAGTACTTC. Amino acids: CASIAGLELEQYF. The chain uses TRBV6-5 and TRBJ2-7; TRBD2 matches at 8 bases. The CDR3 runs 13 residues. Germline-derived CDR1 and CDR2 are MNHEY and SVGAGI. V shed 7 bases and J 6 bases; nucleotides not matched to a gene: 8.

The gene calls are TRBV11-2 and TRBJ1-1; 10 bases fit TRBD1. V was pared by 6 bases and J by 0 bases, with 10 bases of the junction left unmatched. CDR3 length: 17 residues. The germline CDR1 and CDR2 sequences are SGHAT and FQNNGV. CDR3 sequence reads: CASRWGTGERMNTEAFF. DNA of the CDR3: TGTGCCAGCAGGTGGGGGACAGGGGAGAGAATGAACACTGAAGCTTTCTTT.

The chain joins TRBV3-1 (or the pseudogene TRBV3-2) to TRBJ1-2; 7 nucleotides match TRBD1. After removal of 4 bases from V and 8 bases from J, the junction contained 7 bases not matched to a gene. Germline CDR1 is LGHDT and CDR2 is YNNKEL (reference sequence). The CDR3 has 13 amino acids. CDR3 residues: CASSPRQGRGYTF. In DNA form, the CDR3 reads TGTGCCAGCAGCCCCCGACAGGGAAGAGGCTACACCTTC.

The chain joins TRBV10-2 to TRBJ1-1; no reliable D call. Trimming took 3 bases from V and 4 from J, leaving 18 bases between them. The germline V gene has CDR1 WSHSY and CDR2 SAAADI. The CDR3 runs to 16 residues. Written as DNA, the CDR3 is TGCGCCAGCAGTGATAGAGAGGGATCGGGAAGCACTGAAGCTTTCTTT. It codes for CASSDREGSGSTEAFF.

The chain has TRBV24-1 and TRBJ1-2, with TRBD1 matching over 10 bases. After removal of 4 bases from V and 5 bases from J, the junction contained 3 bases not matched to a gene. In germline, CDR1 is KGHDR, CDR2 SFDVKD. This CDR3 has 14 amino acids. CDR3: CATSDLDRGYGYTF. The CDR3 nucleotides are TGTGCCACCAGTGACCTGGACAGGGGGTATGGCTACACCTTC.